This T cell receptor beta chain derives from a study of blood T cell repertoires in COVID-19. Study-wide background: T cells, B-cell-depleted T cells, or PBMCs provided the cDNA or gDNA that served as material.

The CDR3 runs 12 residues. J gave up 9 bases and V 3 bases, and 6 bases lay outside the gene matches. CDR1 is SQVTM and CDR2 is ANQGSEA in the germline V gene. The table came from immunoSEQ multiplex PCR; TCRdb's copy has only in-frame clones and leaves some out. This sample has 100,000 to 150,000 clones, with about 89% found just once. The rearrangement uses TRBV29-1 and TRBJ1-1; 8 nucleotides match TRBD1. Sequenced material: peripheral blood. This TCR came from a man aged 55 to 70 with COVID-19, enrolled during active disease. In DNA form, the CDR3 reads TGCAGCGTTGATACAGGGGGAGGGAAAGCTTTCTTT. As protein: CSVDTGGGKAFF.